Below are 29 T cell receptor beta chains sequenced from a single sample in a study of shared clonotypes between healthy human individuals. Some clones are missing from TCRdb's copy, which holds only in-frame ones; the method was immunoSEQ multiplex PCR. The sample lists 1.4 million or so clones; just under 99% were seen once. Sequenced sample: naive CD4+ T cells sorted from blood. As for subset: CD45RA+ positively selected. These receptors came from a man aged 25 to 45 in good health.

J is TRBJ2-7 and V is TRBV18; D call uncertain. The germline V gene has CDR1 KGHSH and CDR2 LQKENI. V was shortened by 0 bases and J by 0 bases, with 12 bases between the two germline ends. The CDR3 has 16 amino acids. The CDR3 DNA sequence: TGTGCCAGCTCACCACCTATTCCAGACAACTCCTACGAGCAGTACTTC. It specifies CASSPPIPDNSYEQYF.

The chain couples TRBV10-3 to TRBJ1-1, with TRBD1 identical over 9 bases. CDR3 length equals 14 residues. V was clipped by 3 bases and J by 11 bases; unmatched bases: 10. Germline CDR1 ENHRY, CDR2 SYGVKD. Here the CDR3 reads CAISDLQGAQLAFF. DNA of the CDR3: TGTGCCATCAGTGACCTACAGGGGGCTCAGTTGGCTTTCTTT.

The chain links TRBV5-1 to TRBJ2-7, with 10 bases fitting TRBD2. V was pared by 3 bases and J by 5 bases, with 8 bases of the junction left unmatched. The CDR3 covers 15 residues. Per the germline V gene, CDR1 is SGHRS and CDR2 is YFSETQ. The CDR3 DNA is TGCGCCAGCAGCTCACCGGGACTAGCGCGCGACGAGCAGTACTTC. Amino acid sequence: CASSSPGLARDEQYF.

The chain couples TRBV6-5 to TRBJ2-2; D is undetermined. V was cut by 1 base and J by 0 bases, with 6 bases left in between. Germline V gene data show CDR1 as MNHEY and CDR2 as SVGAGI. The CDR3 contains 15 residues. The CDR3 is CASSYWRTNTGELFF. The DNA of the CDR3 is TGTGCCAGCAGTTACTGGCGGACGAACACCGGGGAGCTGTTTTTT.

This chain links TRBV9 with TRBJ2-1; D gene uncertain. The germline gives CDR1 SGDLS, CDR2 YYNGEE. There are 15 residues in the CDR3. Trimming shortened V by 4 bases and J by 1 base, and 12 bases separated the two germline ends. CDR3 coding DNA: TGTGCCAGCAGCCCTGAGGTGGGGTCCTACAATGAGCAGTTCTTC. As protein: CASSPEVGSYNEQFF.

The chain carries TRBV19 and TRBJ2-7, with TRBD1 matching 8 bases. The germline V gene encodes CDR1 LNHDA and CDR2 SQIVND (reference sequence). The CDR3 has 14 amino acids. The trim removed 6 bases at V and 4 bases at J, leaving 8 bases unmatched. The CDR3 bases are TGTGCCAGTAGCCCGGGACAGGCTTTATACGAGCAGTACTTC. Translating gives CASSPGQALYEQYF.

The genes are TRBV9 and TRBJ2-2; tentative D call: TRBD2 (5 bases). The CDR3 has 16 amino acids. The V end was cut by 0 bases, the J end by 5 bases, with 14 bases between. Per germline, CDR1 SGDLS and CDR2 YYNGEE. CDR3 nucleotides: TGTGCCAGCAGCGTAGGACCTAGGACTGGGACCGGGGAGCTGTTTTTT. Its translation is CASSVGPRTGTGELFF. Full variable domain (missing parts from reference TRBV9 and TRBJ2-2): DSGVTQTPKHLITATGQRVTLRCSPRSGDLSVYWYQQSLDQGLQFLIQYYNGEERAKGNILERFSAQQFPDLHSELNLSSLELGDSALYFCASSVGPRTGTGELFFGEGSRLTVL.

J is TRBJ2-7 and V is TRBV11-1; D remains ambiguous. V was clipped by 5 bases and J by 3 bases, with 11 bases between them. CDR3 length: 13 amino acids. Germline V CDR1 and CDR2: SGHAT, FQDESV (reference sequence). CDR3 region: CASSQKDNYEQYF. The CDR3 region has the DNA TGTGCCAGCAGCCAGAAGGATAACTACGAGCAGTACTTC.

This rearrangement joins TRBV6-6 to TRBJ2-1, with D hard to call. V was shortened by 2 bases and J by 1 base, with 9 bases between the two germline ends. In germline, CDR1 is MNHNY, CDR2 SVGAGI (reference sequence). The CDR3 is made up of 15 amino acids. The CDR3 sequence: CASSYEAVSYNEQFF. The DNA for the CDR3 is TGTGCCAGCAGTTACGAGGCGGTATCCTACAATGAGCAGTTCTTC.

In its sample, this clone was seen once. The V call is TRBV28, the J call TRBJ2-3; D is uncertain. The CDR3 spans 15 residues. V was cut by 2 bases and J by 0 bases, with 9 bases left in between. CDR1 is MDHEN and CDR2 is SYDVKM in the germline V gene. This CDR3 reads CASSLVQTSTDTQYF. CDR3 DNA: TGTGCCAGCAGTTTAGTCCAAACTAGCACAGATACGCAGTATTTT.

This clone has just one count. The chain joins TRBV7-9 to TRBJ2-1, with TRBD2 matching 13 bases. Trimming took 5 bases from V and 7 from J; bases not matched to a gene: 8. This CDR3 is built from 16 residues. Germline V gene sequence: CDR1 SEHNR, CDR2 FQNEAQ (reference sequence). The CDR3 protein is CASSLLAGGPGNEQFF. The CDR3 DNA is TGTGCCAGCAGCCTACTAGCGGGAGGGCCTGGGAATGAGCAGTTCTTC.

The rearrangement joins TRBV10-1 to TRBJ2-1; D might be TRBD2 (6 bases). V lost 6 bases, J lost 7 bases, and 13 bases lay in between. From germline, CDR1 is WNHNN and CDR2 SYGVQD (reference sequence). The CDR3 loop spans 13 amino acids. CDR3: CASSPIAENEQFF. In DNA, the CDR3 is TGCGCCAGCAGCCCCATAGCGGAAAATGAGCAGTTCTTC.

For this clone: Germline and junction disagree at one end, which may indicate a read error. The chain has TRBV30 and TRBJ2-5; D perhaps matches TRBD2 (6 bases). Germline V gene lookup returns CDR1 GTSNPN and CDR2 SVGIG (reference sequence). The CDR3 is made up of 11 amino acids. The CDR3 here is CAWRAGREGHF. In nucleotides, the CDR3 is TGTGCCTGGAGGGCGGGAAGAGAGGGGCACTTC. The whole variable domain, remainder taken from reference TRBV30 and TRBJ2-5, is SQTIHQWPATLVQPVGSPLSLECTVEGTSNPNLYWYRQAAGRGLQLLFYSVGIGQISSEVPQNLSASRPQDRQFILSSKKLLLSDSGFYLCAWRAGREGHFGPGTRLLVL.

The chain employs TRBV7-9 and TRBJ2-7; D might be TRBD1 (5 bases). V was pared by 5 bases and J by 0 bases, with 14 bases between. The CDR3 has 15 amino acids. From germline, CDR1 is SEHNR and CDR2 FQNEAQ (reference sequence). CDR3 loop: CASSPETARSYEQYF. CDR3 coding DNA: TGTGCCAGCAGCCCGGAGACAGCCCGCTCCTACGAGCAGTACTTC.

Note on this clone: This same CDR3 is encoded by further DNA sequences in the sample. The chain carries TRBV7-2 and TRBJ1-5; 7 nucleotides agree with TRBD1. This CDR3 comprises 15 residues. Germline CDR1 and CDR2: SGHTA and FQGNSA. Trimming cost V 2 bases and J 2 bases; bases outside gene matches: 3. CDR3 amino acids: CASSLRTGGNQPQHF. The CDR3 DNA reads TGTGCCAGCAGCTTAAGAACAGGGGGCAATCAGCCCCAGCATTTT.

CDR3 residues: CASSQDAALANYGYTF. The CDR3 nucleotides read TGCGCCAGCAGCCAGGACGCCGCACTAGCTAACTATGGCTACACCTTC. V gene TRBV4-1 combines with J gene TRBJ1-2; no clear D gene. The V and J ends lost 3 bases and 0 bases respectively, with 14 bases between them. The CDR3 extends over 16 amino acids. From germline, CDR1 is MGHRA and CDR2 YSYEKL.

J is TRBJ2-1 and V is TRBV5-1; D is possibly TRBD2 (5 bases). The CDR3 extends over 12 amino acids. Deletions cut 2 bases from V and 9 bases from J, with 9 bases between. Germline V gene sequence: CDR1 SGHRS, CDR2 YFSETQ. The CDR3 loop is CASSFGVGEQFF. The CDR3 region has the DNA TGCGCCAGCAGCTTCGGGGTCGGTGAGCAGTTCTTC.

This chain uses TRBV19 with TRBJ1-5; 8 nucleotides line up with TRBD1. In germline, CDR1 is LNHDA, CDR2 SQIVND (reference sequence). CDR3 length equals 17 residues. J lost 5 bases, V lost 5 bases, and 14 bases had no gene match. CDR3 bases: TGTGCCAGTAGTGCCAAGAGGGGCCAGGGGGCCTATCAGCCCCAGCATTTT. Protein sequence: CASSAKRGQGAYQPQHF.

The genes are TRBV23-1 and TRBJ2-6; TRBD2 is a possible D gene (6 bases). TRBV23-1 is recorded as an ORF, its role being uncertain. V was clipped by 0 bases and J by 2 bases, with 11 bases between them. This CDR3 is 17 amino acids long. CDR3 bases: TGCGCCAGCAGTCAATCAGGAGGGGAGACTGGGGCCAACGTCCTGACTTTC. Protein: CASSQSGGETGANVLTF.

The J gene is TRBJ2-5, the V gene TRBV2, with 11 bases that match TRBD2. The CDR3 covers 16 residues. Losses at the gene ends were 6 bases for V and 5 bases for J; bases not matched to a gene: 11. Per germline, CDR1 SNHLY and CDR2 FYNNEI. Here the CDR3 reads CASSLTSGRFSETQYF. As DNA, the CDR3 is TGTGCCAGCAGCCTTACTAGCGGGAGATTCTCGGAGACCCAGTACTTC.

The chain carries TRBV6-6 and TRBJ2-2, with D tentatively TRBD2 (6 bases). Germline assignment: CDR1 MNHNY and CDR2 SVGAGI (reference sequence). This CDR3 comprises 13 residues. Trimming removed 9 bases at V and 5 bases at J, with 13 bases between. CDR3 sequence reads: CARGGIRTGELFF. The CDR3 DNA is TGTGCCAGGGGCGGGATCAGGACCGGGGAGCTGTTTTTT.

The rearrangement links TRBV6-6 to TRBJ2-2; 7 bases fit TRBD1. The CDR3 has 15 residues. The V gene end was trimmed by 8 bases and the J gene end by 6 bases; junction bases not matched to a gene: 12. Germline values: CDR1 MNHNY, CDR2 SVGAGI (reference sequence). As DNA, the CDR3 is TGTGCCAGCCTGGGGCCACAGGGGTTGGCCGGGGAGCTGTTTTTT. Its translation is CASLGPQGLAGELFF.

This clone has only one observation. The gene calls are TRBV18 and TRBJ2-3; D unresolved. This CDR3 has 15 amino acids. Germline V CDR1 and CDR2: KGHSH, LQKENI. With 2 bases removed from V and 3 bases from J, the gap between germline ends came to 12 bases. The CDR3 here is CASSPFIRETDTQYF. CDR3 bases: TGTGCCAGCTCACCATTTATAAGGGAAACAGATACGCAGTATTTT. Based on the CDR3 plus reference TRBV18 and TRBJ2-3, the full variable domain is NAGVMQNPRHLVRRRGQEARLRCSPMKGHSHVYWYRQLPEEGLKFMVYLQKENIIDESGMPKERFSAEFPKEGPSILRIQQVVRGDSAAYFCASSPFIRETDTQYFGPGTRLTVL.

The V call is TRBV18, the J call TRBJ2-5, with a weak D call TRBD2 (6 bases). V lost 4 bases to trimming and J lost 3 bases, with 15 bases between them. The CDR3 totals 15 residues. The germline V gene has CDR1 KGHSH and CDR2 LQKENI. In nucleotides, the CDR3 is TGTGCCAGCTCACGTCCCGGGAGCCAGAAAGAGACCCAGTACTTC. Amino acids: CASSRPGSQKETQYF.

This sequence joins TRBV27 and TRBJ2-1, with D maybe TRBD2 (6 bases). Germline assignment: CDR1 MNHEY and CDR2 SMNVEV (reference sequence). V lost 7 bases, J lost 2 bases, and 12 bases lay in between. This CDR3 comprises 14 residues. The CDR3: CASTRRGPYNEQFF. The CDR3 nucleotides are TGTGCCAGCACCCGGCGGGGACCCTACAATGAGCAGTTCTTC.

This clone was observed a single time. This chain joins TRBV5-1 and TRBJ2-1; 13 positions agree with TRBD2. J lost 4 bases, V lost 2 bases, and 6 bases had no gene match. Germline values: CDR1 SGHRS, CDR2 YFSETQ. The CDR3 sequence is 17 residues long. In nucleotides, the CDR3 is TGCGCCAGCAGCTTACTAGCGGGAGGGCCCTCATACAATGAGCAGTTCTTC. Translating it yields CASSLLAGGPSYNEQFF.

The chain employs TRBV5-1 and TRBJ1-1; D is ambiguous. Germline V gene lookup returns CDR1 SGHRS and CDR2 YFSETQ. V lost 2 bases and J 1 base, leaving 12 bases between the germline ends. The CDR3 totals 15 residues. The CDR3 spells CASSFGKGSNTEAFF. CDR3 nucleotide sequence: TGCGCCAGCAGCTTTGGGAAGGGTTCGAACACTGAAGCTTTCTTT. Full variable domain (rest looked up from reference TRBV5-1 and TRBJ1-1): KAGVTQTPRYLIKTRGQQVTLSCSPISGHRSVSWYQQTPGQGLQFLFEYFSETQRNKGNFPGRFSGRQFSNSRSEMNVSTLELGDSALYLCASSFGKGSNTEAFFGQGTRLTVV.

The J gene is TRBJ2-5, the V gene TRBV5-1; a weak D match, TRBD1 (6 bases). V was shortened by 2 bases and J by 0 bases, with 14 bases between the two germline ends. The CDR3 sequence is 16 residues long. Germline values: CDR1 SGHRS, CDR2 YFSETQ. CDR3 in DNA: TGCGCCAGCAGCTTTCTAGGTAGGGGGAACCAAGAGACCCAGTACTTC. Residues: CASSFLGRGNQETQYF.

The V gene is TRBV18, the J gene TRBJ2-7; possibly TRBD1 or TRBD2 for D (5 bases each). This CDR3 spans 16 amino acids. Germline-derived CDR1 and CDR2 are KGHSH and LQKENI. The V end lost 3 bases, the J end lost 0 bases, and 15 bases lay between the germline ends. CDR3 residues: CASSPSAGTGSYEQYF. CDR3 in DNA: TGTGCCAGCTCACCGAGTGCCGGGACGGGCTCCTACGAGCAGTACTTC.